These T cell receptor beta chains were read from a single sample in a study of shared T cell receptors in the human thymus. This table comes from immunoSEQ multiplex PCR, and its TCRdb copy is limited to in-frame clones, with some not included. The sample carries roughly 500,000 clones, about 84% recorded once. The same specimen was also included in a second study, on human thymus T cells.

Sequenced material: thymocytes. The receptors come from a boy in the first two years of life with a congenital heart defect. Both conserved end residues are part of each CDR3. D genes are given only for firm matches. Only part of the rows carry a size: once, few, many, or a class if the clone is expanded.

j_call,d_call,v_call,clone_size,cdr3_aa,cdr3_nt
TRBJ2-7,.,TRBV11-2,few,CASAWAEVYEQYF,TGTGCCAGCGCTTGGGCCGAAGTCTACGAGCAGTACTTC
TRBJ2-7,TRBD2,TRBV29-1,.,CSVDRLAGERYEQYF,TGCAGCGTTGATCGATTAGCGGGAGAACGGTACGAGCAGTACTTC
TRBJ2-2,TRBD1,TRBV5-1,.,CASSSTRRTGPNTGELFF,TGCGCCAGCAGCTCCACCCGCCGGACAGGACCGAACACCGGGGAGCTGTTTTTT
TRBJ1-3,.,TRBV2,once,CANRGLGNTIYF,TGTGCCAACCGAGGGCTTGGAAACACCATATATTTT
TRBJ2-3,TRBD2,TRBV5-1,.,CASSPTSGPQDTQYF,TGCGCCAGCAGCCCGACTAGCGGGCCTCAAGATACGCAGTATTTT
TRBJ2-2,.,TRBV14,.,CASSQDFRSGPSNTGELFF,TGTGCCAGCAGCCAAGATTTTCGGTCAGGCCCTTCGAACACCGGGGAGCTGTTTTTT
TRBJ2-2,.,TRBV4-3,.,CASSQDGVRGYKTGELFF,TGCGCCAGCAGCCAAGATGGGGTACGAGGGTATAAGACCGGGGAGCTGTTTTTT
TRBJ2-7,TRBD2,TRBV27,.,CASSLLSGRGHEQYF,TGTGCCAGCAGTTTATTAAGCGGGAGGGGCCACGAGCAGTACTTC
TRBJ2-3,TRBD2,TRBV27,.,CASSHTGTSGTGTDTQYF,TGTGCCAGCAGCCACACCGGGACTAGCGGCACCGGCACAGATACGCAGTATTTT
TRBJ1-1,.,TRBV13,.,CASTLPRQVPTNTEAFF,TGTGCCAGCACCCTCCCCAGACAGGTACCAACGAACACTGAAGCTTTCTTT
TRBJ1-5,.,TRBV6-4,once,CATQDSPDQPQHF,TGTGCCACCCAAGACTCCCCCGATCAGCCCCAGCATTTT
TRBJ2-5,TRBD2,TRBV5-4,.,CASSLRLAGAQETQYF,TGTGCCAGCAGCTTGCGCCTAGCGGGGGCCCAAGAGACCCAGTACTTC
TRBJ2-1,TRBD2,TRBV19,once,CASTSAGGRRSEQFF,TGTGCCAGTACCTCAGCGGGGGGGAGACGCAGTGAGCAGTTCTTC
TRBJ2-1,TRBD2,TRBV10-1,.,CASSEESGRRDEQFF,TGCGCCAGCAGTGAGGAAAGCGGGAGAAGGGATGAGCAGTTCTTC
TRBJ2-1,TRBD2,TRBV4-3,.,CASSFGTSGPSSYNEQFF,TGCGCCAGCAGCTTCGGGACTAGCGGTCCGAGCTCCTACAATGAGCAGTTCTTC
TRBJ2-7,TRBD2,TRBV6-1,few,CASSEGVWASGPVPLVEQYF,TGTGCCAGCAGTGAAGGAGTATGGGCTAGCGGTCCCGTTCCCCTAGTGGAGCAGTACTTC
TRBJ1-1,.,TRBV6-6,.,CASSSGEQGTNTEAFF,TGTGCCAGCAGTTCCGGGGAACAGGGTACGAACACTGAAGCTTTCTTT
TRBJ1-5,TRBD1,TRBV4-1,few,CASSQAGQSDQPQHF,TGCGCCAGCAGCCAAGCGGGACAGTCGGATCAGCCCCAGCATTTT
TRBJ2-7,.,TRBV28,.,CASSFLTSSVSSYEQYF,TGTGCCAGCAGCTTTCTGACCTCTAGCGTGAGCTCCTACGAGCAGTACTTC
TRBJ2-5,TRBD1,TRBV7-7,.,CASSPRPGQGHRTQYF,TGTGCCAGCAGCCCTAGGCCCGGACAGGGGCATAGGACCCAGTACTTC
TRBJ2-7,.,TRBV6-1,once,CASSISSYEQYF,TGTGCCAGCAGTATCAGCTCCTACGAGCAGTACTTC
TRBJ2-1,TRBD2,TRBV6-1,.,CAIFETSACNEQFF,TGTGCCATATTCGAGACTAGCGCATGCAATGAGCAGTTCTTC
TRBJ2-3,.,TRBV21-1,.,CASSKGLAGETDTQYF,TGTGCCAGCAGCAAGGGACTAGCGGGAGAAACAGATACGCAGTATTTT
TRBJ2-1,TRBD2,TRBV7-3,few,CASSLRSGAYNEQFF,TGTGCCAGCAGCCTTCGGAGCGGGGCATACAATGAGCAGTTCTTC
TRBJ2-7,.,TRBV4-1,.,CASSQGSSASSYEQYF,TGCGCCAGCAGCCAAGGGTCCAGCGCGAGTTCCTACGAGCAGTACTTC
TRBJ2-1,.,TRBV28,.,CASGELGEQFF,TGTGCCAGCGGGGAGCTGGGGGAGCAGTTCTTC
TRBJ2-7,.,TRBV4-2,.,CASSQEGPADYEQYF,TGTGCCAGCAGCCAAGAAGGGCCAGCGGACTACGAGCAGTACTTC
TRBJ1-3,.,TRBV4-2,.,CASSQDKPLVGNTIYF,TGTGCCAGCAGCCAAGACAAGCCTCTAGTTGGGAACACCATATATTTT
TRBJ2-7,.,TRBV5-5,.,CASSGSEEAYEQYF,TGTGCCAGCAGCGGATCCGAGGAGGCCTACGAGCAGTACTTC
TRBJ2-7,TRBD2,TRBV28,.,CASLSRLAGGYEQYF,TGTGCCAGCCTTTCGAGGCTAGCGGGAGGATACGAGCAGTACTTC
TRBJ1-3,.,TRBV2,few,CASSDVRGATGNTIYF,TGTGCCAGCAGTGATGTGCGTGGGGCTACTGGAAACACCATATATTTT
TRBJ2-5,.,TRBV11-3,.,CASSPRRVREETQYF,TGTGCCAGCAGCCCCCGGAGGGTAAGAGAAGAGACCCAGTACTTC
TRBJ1-2,TRBD1,TRBV6-1,.,CASRPNRGLNYGYTF,TGTGCCAGCAGACCGAACAGGGGGCTGAACTATGGCTACACCTTC
TRBJ2-2,.,TRBV6-6,.,CASSLRGENTGELFF,TGTGCCAGCAGTTTAAGGGGTGAGAACACCGGGGAGCTGTTTTTT
TRBJ2-1,TRBD2,TRBV2,.,CASSLAIAGPYNEQFF,TGTGCCAGCAGTCTCGCGATAGCGGGACCCTACAATGAGCAGTTCTTC
TRBJ1-2,TRBD1,TRBV5-1,.,CASSLDGTEPYGYTF,TGCGCCAGCAGCTTGGATGGGACAGAACCCTATGGCTACACCTTC
TRBJ2-3,.,TRBV5-6,.,CASSFGAGLAWPDTQYF,TGTGCCAGCAGCTTCGGGGCGGGGCTAGCCTGGCCAGATACGCAGTATTTT